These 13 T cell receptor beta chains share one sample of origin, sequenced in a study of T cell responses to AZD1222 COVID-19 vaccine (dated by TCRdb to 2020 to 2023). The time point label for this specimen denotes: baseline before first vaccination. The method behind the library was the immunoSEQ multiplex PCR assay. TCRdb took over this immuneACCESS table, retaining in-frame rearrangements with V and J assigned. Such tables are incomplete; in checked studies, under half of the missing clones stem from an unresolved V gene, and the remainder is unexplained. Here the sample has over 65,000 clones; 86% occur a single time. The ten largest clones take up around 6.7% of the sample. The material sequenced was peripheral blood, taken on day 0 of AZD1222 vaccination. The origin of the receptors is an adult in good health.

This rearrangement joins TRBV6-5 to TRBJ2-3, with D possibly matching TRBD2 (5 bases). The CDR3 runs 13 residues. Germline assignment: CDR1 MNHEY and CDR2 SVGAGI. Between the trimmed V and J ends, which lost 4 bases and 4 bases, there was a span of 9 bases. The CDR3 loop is CASSWVASDTQYF. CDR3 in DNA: TGTGCCAGCAGTTGGGTAGCGTCAGATACGCAGTATTTT.

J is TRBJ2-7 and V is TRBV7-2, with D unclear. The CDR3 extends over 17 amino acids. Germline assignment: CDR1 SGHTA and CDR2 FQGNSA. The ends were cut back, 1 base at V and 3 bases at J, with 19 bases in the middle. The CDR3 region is CASSLGPAGRGRYEQYF. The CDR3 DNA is TGTGCCAGCAGCTTAGGCCCCGCTGGACGAGGCCGCTACGAGCAGTACTTC. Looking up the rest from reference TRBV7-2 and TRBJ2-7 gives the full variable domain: GAGVSQSPSNKVTEKGKDVELRCDPISGHTALYWYRQSLGQGLEFLIYFQGNSAPDKSGLPSDRFSAERTGGSVSTLTIQRTQQEDSAVYLCASSLGPAGRGRYEQYFGPGTRLTVT.

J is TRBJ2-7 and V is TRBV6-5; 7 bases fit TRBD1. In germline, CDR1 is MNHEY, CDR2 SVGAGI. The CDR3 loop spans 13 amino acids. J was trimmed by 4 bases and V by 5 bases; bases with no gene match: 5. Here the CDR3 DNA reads TGTGCCAGCAGTAAGGGACAGTTTTACGAGCAGTACTTC. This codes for CASSKGQFYEQYF.

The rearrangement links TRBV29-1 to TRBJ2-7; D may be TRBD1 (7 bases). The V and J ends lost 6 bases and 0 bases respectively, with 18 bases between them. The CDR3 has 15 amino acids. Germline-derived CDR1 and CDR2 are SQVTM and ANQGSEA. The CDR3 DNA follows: TGCAGCGTGCGCCGGGGGACAGAGGTCTCCTACGAGCAGTACTTC. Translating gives CSVRRGTEVSYEQYF.

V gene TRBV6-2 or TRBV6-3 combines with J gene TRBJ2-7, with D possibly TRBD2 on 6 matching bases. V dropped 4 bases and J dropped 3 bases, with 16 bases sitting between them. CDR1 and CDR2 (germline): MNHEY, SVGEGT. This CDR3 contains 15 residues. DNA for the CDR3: TGTGCCAGCAGTTTACGGGACTCCCCGATCTACGAGCAGTACTTC. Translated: CASSLRDSPIYEQYF.

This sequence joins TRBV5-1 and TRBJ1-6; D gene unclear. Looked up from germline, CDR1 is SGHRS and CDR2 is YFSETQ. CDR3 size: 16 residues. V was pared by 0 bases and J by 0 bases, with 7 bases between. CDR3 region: CASSLDPRSYNSPLHF. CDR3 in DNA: TGCGCCAGCAGCTTGGACCCGCGCTCCTATAATTCACCCCTCCACTTT.

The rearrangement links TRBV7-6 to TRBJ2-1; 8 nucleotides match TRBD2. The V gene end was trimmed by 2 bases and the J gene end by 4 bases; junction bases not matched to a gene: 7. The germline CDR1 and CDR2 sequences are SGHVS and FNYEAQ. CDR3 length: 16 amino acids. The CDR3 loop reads CASSLQAGGGYNEQFF. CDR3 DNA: TGTGCCAGCAGCTTACAGGCGGGAGGAGGTTACAATGAGCAGTTCTTC. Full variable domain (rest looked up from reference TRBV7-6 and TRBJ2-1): GAGVSQSPRYKVTKRGQDVALRCDPISGHVSLYWYRQALGQGPEFLTYFNYEAQQDKSGLPNDRFSAERPEGSISTLTIQRTEQRDSAMYRCASSLQAGGGYNEQFFGPGTRLTVL.

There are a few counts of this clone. CDR3 region: CASRPDYSGNTIYF. The CDR3, as DNA: TGTGCCAGCAGACCAGACTACTCTGGAAACACCATATATTTT. V usage is TRBV6-5 and J usage is TRBJ1-3; D is unresolved. The CDR3 has 14 residues. Per the germline V gene, CDR1 is MNHEY and CDR2 is SVGAGI. V lost 6 bases, J lost 0 bases, and 9 bases lay in between.

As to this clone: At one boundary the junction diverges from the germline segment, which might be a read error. The chain's CDR3 is CASSVSSGLTMTEYF. CDR3 DNA: TGTGCCAGCAGTGTATCTTCGGGCCTTACCATGACCGAGTACTTC. J is TRBJ2-4 and V is TRBV27; no clear D gene. The CDR3 covers 15 residues. Germline assignment: CDR1 MNHEY and CDR2 SMNVEV (reference sequence).

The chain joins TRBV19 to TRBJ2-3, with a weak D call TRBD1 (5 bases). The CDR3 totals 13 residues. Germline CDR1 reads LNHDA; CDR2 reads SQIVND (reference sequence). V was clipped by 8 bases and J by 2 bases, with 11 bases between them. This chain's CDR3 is CASVDRDTDTQYF. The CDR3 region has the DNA TGTGCCAGTGTAGACAGAGACACAGATACGCAGTATTTT.

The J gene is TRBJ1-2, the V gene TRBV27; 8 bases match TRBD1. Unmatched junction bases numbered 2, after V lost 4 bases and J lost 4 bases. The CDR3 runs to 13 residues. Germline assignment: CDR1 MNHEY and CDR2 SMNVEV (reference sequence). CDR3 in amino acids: CASSSTGGYGYTF. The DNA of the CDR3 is TGTGCCAGCAGTTCTACAGGGGGCTATGGCTACACCTTC.

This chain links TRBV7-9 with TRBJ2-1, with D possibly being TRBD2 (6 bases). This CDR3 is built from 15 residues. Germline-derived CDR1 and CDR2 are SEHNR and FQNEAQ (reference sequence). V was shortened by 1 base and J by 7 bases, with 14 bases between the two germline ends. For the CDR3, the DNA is TGTGCCAGCAGCTTAGGTAGCGGACGCACGAATGAGCAGTTCTTC. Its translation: CASSLGSGRTNEQFF.

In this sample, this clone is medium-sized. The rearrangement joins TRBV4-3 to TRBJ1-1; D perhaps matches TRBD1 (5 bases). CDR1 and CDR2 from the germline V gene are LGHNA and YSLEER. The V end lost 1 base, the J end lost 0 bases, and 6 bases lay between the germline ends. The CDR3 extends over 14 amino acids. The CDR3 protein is CASSQAGLNTEAFF. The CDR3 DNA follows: TGCGCCAGCAGCCAAGCAGGGTTGAACACTGAAGCTTTCTTT.